This T cell receptor beta chain appears in the sequencing data of a study of tumor-infiltrating lymphocytes in primary liver carcinoma. Overall study context: The number of productive TCRbeta reads per sample ranged from roughly 3.5 to 7.13 million and was similar across tissue types.

cDNA specific to TCR beta was made from around 450 ng of total RNA, with a constant-region primer employed for priming. Slightly modified ARM-PCR, run as three nested multiplex PCR rounds, produced the TCR beta libraries. Rounds one and two of PCR, each of roughly 10 cycles, were primed with TRBV1-TRBV30 forward primers and a C-beta reverse primer. TCRdb called the multiplex PCR reads again in MiXCR, with one record for every CDR3 protein. The table records some 180,000 distinct CDR3 sequences, approximately 80% of them present only once. As concerns this clonotype: This is likely a read error, given that the CDR3 carries no conserved phenylalanine or tryptophan at its end. No DNA is shown, since the ends of the CDR3 on it are uncertain; the CDR3 is the one TCRdb lists.

Total RNA and DNA came together from around 20-30 mg of bulk tissue without cell sorting. The CDR3 spans 12 residues, counting both ends. The germline V gene encodes CDR1 GTSNPN and CDR2 SVGIG (reference sequence). The chain joins TRBV30 to TRBJ2-7. The origin of this receptor is a man aged 40-55 years with primary liver carcinoma and hepatitis B virus infection. Sequencing was carried out using tumor tissue from primary liver carcinoma. The CDR3 reads CAWNKETYEQYL.